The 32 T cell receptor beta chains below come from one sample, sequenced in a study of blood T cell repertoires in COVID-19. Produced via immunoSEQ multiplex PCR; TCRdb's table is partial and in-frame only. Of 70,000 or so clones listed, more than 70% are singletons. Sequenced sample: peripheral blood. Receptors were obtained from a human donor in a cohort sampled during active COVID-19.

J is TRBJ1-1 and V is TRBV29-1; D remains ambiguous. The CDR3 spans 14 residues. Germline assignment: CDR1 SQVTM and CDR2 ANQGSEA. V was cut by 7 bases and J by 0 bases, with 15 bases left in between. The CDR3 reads CSGAPGSVNTEAFF. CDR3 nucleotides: TGCAGCGGGGCCCCGGGGTCCGTGAACACTGAAGCTTTCTTT.

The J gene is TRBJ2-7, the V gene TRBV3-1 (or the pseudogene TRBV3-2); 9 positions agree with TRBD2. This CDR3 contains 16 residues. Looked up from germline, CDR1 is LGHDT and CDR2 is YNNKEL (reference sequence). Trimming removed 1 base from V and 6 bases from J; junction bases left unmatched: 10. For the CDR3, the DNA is TGTGCCAGCAGCCAAGGTCTTTCCAGCGGGAGGTTCGAGCAGTACTTC. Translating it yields CASSQGLSSGRFEQYF.

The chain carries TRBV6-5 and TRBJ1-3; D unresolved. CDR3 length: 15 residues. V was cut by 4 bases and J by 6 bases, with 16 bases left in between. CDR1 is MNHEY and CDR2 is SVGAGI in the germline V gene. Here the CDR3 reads CASSFDGRRANTIYF. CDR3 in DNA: TGTGCCAGCAGTTTCGACGGACGGCGGGCAAACACCATATATTTT.

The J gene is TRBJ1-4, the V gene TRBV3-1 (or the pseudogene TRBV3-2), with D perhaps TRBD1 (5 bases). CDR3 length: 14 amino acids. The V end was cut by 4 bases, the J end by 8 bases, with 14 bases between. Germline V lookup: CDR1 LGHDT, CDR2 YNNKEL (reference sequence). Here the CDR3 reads CASSPRGRSEKLFF. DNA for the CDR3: TGTGCCAGCAGCCCAAGGGGTAGGAGCGAAAAACTGTTTTTT.

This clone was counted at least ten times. The CDR3: CASSLGLAGFDEQFF. The CDR3 DNA sequence: TGCGCCAGCAGCTTGGGCCTAGCGGGGTTCGATGAGCAGTTCTTC. The chain carries TRBV5-1 and TRBJ2-1; TRBD2 matches at 9 bases. Germline V gene data show CDR1 as SGHRS and CDR2 as YFSETQ. Germline trimming cut 0 bases from V and 8 bases from J; bases unmatched to any gene: 6. The CDR3 length is 15 residues. The full variable domain, with the rest looked up from reference TRBV5-1 and TRBJ2-1, is KAGVTQTPRYLIKTRGQQVTLSCSPISGHRSVSWYQQTPGQGLQFLFEYFSETQRNKGNFPGRFSGRQFSNSRSEMNVSTLELGDSALYLCASSLGLAGFDEQFFGPGTRLTVL.

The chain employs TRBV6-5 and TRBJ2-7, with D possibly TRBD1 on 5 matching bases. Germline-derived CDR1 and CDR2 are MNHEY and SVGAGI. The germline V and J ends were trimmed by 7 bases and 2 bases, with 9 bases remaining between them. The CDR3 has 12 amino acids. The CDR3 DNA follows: TGTGCCAGCAAAGGGGTGGCCTACGAGCAGTACTTC. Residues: CASKGVAYEQYF.

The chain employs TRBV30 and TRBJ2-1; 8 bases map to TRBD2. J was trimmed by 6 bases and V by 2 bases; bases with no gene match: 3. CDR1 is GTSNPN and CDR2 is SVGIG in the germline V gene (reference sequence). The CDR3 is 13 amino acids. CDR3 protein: CAWSKAGGNEQFF. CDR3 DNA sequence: TGTGCCTGGAGTAAGGCGGGGGGCAATGAGCAGTTCTTC.

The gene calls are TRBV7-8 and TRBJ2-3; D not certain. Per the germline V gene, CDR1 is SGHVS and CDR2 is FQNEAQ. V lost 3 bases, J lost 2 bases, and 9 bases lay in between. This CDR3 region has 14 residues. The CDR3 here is CASSFSQSTDTQYF. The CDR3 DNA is TGTGCCAGCAGCTTTTCGCAGTCCACAGATACGCAGTATTTT.

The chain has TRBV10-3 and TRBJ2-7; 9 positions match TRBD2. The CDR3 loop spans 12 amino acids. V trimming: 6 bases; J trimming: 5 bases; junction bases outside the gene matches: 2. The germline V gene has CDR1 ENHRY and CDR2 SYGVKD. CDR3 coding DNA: TGTGCCATCAGGGCGGGGGGGGACGAGCAGTACTTC. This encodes CAIRAGGDEQYF.

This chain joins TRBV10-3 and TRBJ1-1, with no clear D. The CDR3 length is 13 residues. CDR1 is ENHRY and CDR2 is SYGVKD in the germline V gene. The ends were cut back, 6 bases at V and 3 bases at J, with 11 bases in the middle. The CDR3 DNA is TGTGCCATCAGCCCCGGGAGGGACACTGAAGCTTTCTTT. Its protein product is CAISPGRDTEAFF.

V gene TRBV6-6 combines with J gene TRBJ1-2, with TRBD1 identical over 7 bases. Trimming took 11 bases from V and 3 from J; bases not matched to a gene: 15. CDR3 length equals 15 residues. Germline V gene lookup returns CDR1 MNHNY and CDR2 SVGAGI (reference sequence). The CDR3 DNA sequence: TGTGCCGGGAGCTTCGCAGGGGGAAACTACTATGGCTACACCTTC. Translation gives CAGSFAGGNYYGYTF.

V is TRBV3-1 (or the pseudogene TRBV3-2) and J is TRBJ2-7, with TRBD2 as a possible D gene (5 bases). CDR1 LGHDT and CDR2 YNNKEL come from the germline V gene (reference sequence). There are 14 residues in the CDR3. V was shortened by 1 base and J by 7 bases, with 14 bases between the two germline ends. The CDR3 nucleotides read TGTGCCAGCAGCCAAGGAGATTACGAGGGAGAGCAGTACTTC. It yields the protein CASSQGDYEGEQYF.

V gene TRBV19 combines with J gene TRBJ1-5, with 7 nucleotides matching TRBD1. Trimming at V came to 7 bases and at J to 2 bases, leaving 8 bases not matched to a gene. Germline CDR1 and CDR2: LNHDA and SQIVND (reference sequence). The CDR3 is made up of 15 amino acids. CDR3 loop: CASTTRQGGNQPQHF. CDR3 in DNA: TGTGCCAGTACCACGAGACAGGGAGGCAATCAGCCCCAGCATTTT.

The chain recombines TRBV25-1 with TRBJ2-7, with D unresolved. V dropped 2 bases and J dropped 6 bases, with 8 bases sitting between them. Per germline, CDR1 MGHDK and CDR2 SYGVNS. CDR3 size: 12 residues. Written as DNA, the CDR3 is TGTGCCAGCAGTGAAGCCTCGGGCGAGCAGTACTTC. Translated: CASSEASGEQYF.

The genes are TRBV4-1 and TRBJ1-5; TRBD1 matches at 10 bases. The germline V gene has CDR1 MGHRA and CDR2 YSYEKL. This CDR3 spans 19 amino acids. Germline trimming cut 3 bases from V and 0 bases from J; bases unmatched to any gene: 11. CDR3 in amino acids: CASSHVGDRGLFSNQPQHF. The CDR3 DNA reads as TGCGCCAGCAGCCACGTGGGGGACAGGGGTTTGTTTAGCAATCAGCCCCAGCATTTT.

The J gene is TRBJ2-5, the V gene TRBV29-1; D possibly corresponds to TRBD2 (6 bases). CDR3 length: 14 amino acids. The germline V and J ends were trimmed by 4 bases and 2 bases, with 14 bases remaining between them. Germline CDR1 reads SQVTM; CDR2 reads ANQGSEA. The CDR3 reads CSVGLVGGQETQYF. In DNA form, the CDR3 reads TGCAGCGTTGGGTTGGTTGGGGGGCAAGAGACCCAGTACTTC.

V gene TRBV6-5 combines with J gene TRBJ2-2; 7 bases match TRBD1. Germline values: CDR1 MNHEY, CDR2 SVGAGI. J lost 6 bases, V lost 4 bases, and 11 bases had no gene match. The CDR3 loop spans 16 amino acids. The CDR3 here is CASSSDREGLAGELFF. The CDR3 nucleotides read TGTGCCAGCAGTTCTGACAGGGAAGGTCTCGCCGGGGAGCTGTTTTTT.

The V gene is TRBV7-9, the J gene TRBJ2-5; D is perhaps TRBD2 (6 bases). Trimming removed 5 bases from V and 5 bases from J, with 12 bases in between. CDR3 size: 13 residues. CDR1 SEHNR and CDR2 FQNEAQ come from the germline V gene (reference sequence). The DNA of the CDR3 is TGTGCCAGCAGCGACAGTGGGGGGGAGACCCAGTACTTC. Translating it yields CASSDSGGETQYF.

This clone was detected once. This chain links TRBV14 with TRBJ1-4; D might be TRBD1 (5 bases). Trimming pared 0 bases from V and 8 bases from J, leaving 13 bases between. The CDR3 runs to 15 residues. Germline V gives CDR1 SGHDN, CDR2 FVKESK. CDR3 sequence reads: CASSQDNRQGEKLFF. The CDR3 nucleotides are TGTGCCAGCAGCCAAGATAACAGGCAGGGAGAAAAACTGTTTTTT.

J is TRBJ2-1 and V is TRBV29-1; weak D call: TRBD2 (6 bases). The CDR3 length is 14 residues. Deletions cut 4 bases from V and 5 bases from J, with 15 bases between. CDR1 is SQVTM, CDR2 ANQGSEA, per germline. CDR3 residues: CSVARASAHNEQFF. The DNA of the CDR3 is TGCAGCGTTGCTAGAGCTAGCGCCCACAATGAGCAGTTCTTC.

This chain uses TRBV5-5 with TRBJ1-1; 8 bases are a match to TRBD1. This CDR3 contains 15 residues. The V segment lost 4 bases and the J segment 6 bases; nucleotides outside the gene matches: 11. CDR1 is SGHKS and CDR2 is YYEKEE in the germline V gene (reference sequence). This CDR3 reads CASSAQGALTAEAFF. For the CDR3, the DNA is TGTGCCAGCAGCGCGCAGGGGGCTCTAACAGCTGAAGCTTTCTTT.

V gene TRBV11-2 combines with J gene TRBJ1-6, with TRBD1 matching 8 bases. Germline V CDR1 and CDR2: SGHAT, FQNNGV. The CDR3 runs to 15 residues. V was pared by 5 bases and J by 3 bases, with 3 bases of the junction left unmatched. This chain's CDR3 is CASSPGTGYNSPLHF. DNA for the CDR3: TGTGCCAGCAGCCCCGGGACAGGCTATAATTCACCCCTCCACTTT.

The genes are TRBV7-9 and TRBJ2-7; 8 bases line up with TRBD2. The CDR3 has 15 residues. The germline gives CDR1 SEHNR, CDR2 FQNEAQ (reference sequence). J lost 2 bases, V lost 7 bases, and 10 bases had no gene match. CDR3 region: CASTKQAGEAYEQYF. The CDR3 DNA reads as TGTGCCAGCACCAAACAAGCGGGAGAGGCCTACGAGCAGTACTTC.

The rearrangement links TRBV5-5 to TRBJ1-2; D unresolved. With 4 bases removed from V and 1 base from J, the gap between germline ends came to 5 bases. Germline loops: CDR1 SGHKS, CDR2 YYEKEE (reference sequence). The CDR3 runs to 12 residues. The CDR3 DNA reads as TGTGCCAGCAGCCCATTTAACTATGGCTACACCTTC. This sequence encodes CASSPFNYGYTF.

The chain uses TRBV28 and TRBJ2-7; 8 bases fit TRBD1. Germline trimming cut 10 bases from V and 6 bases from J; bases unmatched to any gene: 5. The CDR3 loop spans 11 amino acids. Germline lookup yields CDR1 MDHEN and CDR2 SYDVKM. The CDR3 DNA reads TGTGCCATCCTGGACAGGGCCGAGCAGTACTTC. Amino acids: CAILDRAEQYF.

Written as DNA, the CDR3 is TGCGCCAGCAGCCAAAGTGCGGGGGGGCCGGGCAATGAGCAGTTCTTC. The encoded protein is CASSQSAGGPGNEQFF. The rearrangement links TRBV4-1 to TRBJ2-1, with TRBD2 identical over 9 bases. The CDR3 consists of 16 residues. V was clipped by 2 bases and J by 6 bases; unmatched bases: 8. CDR1 is MGHRA and CDR2 is YSYEKL in the germline V gene.

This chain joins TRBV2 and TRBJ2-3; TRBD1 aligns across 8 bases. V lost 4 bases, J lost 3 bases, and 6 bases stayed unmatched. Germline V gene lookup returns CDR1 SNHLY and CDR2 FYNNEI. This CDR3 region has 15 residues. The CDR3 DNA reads TGTGCCAGCAGTGGGACAGGGTATAGGACAGATACGCAGTATTTT. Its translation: CASSGTGYRTDTQYF.

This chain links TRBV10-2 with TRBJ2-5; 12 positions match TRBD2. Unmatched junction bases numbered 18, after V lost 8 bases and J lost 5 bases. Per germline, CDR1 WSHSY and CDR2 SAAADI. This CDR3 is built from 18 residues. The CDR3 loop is CASSAVTSGGPQGETQYF. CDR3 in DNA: TGCGCCAGCTCCGCCGTGACTAGCGGGGGCCCGCAGGGGGAGACCCAGTACTTC.

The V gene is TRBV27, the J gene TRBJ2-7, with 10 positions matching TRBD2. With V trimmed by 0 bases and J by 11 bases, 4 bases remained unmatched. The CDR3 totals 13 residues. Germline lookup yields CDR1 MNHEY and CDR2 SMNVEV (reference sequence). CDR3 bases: TGTGCCAGCAGTTTATCCCCTACTAGCGGGAAGTACTTC. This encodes CASSLSPTSGKYF.

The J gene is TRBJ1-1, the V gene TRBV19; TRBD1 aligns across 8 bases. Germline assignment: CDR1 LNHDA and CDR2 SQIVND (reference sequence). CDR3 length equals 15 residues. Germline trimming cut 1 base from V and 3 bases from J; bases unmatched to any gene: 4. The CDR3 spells CASSIGQGADTEAFF. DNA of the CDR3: TGTGCCAGTAGTATAGGGCAGGGGGCCGACACTGAAGCTTTCTTT. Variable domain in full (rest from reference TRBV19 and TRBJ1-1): DGGITQSPKYLFRKEGQNVTLSCEQNLNHDAMYWYRQDPGQGLRLIYYSQIVNDFQKGDIAEGYSVSREKKESFPLTVTSAQKNPTAFYLCASSIGQGADTEAFFGQGTRLTVV.

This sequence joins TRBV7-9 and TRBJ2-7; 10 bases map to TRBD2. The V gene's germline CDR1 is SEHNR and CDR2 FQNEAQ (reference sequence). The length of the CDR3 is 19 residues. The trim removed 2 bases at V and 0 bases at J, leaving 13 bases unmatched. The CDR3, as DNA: TGTGCCAGCAGCTTAACCCCGGGGGCTAGCGGGGGTAGCTCCTACGAGCAGTACTTC. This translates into CASSLTPGASGGSSYEQYF.

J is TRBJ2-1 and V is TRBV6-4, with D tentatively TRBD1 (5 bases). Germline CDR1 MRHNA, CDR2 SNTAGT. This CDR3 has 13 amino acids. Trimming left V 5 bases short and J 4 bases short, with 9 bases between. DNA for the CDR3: TGTGCCAGCAGTTCTACAGGTTACAATGAGCAGTTCTTC. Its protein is CASSSTGYNEQFF.